Listed below are T cell receptor beta chains from one sample, sequenced in a study of blood T cells in healthy people across ages. Using its own MiXCR run on the 5' RACE reads, TCRdb lists one record per CDR3 protein. The sample holds 1.5 million to 2 million distinct CDR3 sequences, over 25% seen once. Input material: blood. Source of these receptors: a woman aged 25 to 39 in good health. The CDR3 runs from the conserved cysteine through the conserved F or W. A D gene is named only where the DNA matches it firmly. Some rows have no size entry. The others give once, few or many, or a class for an expanded clone.

clone_size j_call v_call d_call cdr3_nt cdr3_aa
. TRBJ2-7 TRBV20-1 TRBD1 TGCAGTGCTAGTACAGGGCCAGGGGGAGCCTACGAGCAGTACTTC CSASTGPGGAYEQYF
few TRBJ2-2 TRBV20-1 . TGCAGTGCTAGAGATCCATCAGGGTCCGGGGAGCTGTTTTTT CSARDPSGSGELFF
. TRBJ2-1 TRBV20-1 TRBD2 TGCAGTGCTGTAAGAAGCGAAAGGGGACTAAGCTCCTACAATGAGCAGTTCTTC CSAVRSERGLSSYNEQFF
few TRBJ1-2 TRBV21-1 . TGTGCCGGCCCAAAACAGTATGGCTACACCTTC CAGPKQYGYTF
. TRBJ2-7 TRBV3-1 TRBD2 TGTGCCAGCAGCCAAGATTCAGCGGGAGTAGGCTACGAGCAGTACTTC CASSQDSAGVGYEQYF
. TRBJ2-1 TRBV20-1 . TGCAGTGCTCCGAACGACACCTACGGTAGGCAGTTCTTC CSAPNDTYGRQFF
. TRBJ2-7 TRBV28 TRBD1 TGTGCCAGCAGTTTCCTAAGAGTGGGACAGATATACGAGCAGTACTTC CASSFLRVGQIYEQYF
few TRBJ2-1 TRBV2 TRBD2 TGTGCCAGCAGTGAAAGACTAGCGGGGGTTAATGAGCAGTTCTTC CASSERLAGVNEQFF
few TRBJ2-1 TRBV7-9 . TGTGCCAGCAGCTTAGCGGAGGTGATCTACAATGAGCAGTTCTTC CASSLAEVIYNEQFF
. TRBJ1-4 TRBV10-3 . TGTGCCATCAGTCGACACCTCCTGGTATCTGCGAATGAAAAACTGTTTTTT CAISRHLLVSANEKLFF
. TRBJ2-5 TRBV7-4 TRBD2 TGTGCCAGCAGGAAAGTCCGGGGAGGGAATAAAGACAATGAGCAGTACTTC CASRKVRGGNKDNEQYF
. TRBJ2-7 TRBV27 . TGTGCCAGCAGTTCCGGGGACAACTACGAGCAGTACTTC CASSSGDNYEQYF
. TRBJ2-7 TRBV5-1 . TGCGCCAGCAGCCACCGTCAGTACTACGAGCAGTACTTC CASSHRQYYEQYF